This T cell receptor beta chain appears in the sequencing data of a study of blood T cell repertoires in COVID-19. Germline lookup yields CDR1 LGHNA and CDR2 YNFKEQ. Trimming stripped 0 bases from V and 7 bases from J, with 7 bases between. The CDR3 has 12 residues. The protocol was immunoSEQ multiplex PCR, while the TCRdb copy is restricted to in-frame clones and leaves out a portion. The data contain 490,000 or so clones, 88% of them singletons. The sequence came from a woman aged 40 to 50 who had recovered from COVID-19. V usage is TRBV4-2 and J usage is TRBJ2-7, with TRBD2 as a possible D gene (6 bases). The sample consisted of PBMCs or T cells enriched from blood (not recorded which). The CDR3: CASSQEGGEQYF. DNA for the CDR3: TGTGCCAGCAGCCAAGAAGGAGGGGAGCAGTACTTC.